This T cell receptor beta chain was documented in a study of shared clonotypes between healthy human individuals. Assay: immunoSEQ multiplex PCR; the TCRdb copy retains only in-frame clones and omits some. Seen here are millions of clones, around 93% observed once, and the top ten hold approximately 1.7%. In the naive CD8 group, cells lacked CD45RO and were positively selected for CCR7, so terminally differentiated effector memory CD45RA+ cells were left out. CDR3 length: 15 residues. Per the germline V gene, CDR1 is MDHEN and CDR2 is SYDVKM. The V end lost 3 bases, the J end lost 2 bases, and 13 bases lay between the germline ends.

J is TRBJ2-5 and V is TRBV28; no clear D. This receptor was identified in a man aged 18 to 29 in good health. Some clones in this sample may be carry-over from other donors' samples. Material for sequencing was naive CD8+ T cells from PBMCs. The chain's CDR3 is CASSFVLAAQETQYF. Here the CDR3 DNA reads TGTGCCAGCAGTTTCGTCCTGGCAGCACAAGAGACCCAGTACTTC. The full variable domain, completed using reference TRBV28 and TRBJ2-5, is DVKVTQSSRYLVKRTGEKVFLECVQDMDHENMFWYRQDPGLGLRLIYFSYDVKMKEKGDIPEGYSVSREKKERFSLILESASTNQTSMYLCASSFVLAAQETQYFGPGTRLLVL.